The 31 T cell receptor beta chains reported below all come from one sample, sequenced in a study of blood T cells in healthy people across ages (dated by TCRdb to 2013 to 2016). The library was prepared using 5' RACE. These reads were obtained on an Illumina HiSeq 2500. A second PCR of about 6 to 12 cycles was performed with a sample-barcoded 5' primer and a J-beta primer mix. Using fastp trimming at Q25 and MiXCR clonotype assembly, TCRdb reanalyzed the public sequencing data and kept in-frame beta chains. Records with the same CDR3 protein are collapsed into one entry carrying the most frequent genes and DNA. Here the sample has more than 600,000 distinct CDR3 sequences; about 25% occur a single time. The ten largest clones represent more than 7.5% of the sample. These data also formed part of another study, on T cells of mothers and their children.

What was sequenced was blood. The receptors were gathered from a boy aged 10-17 years in good health.

This clonotype appeared a few times. V and J are TRBV29-1 and TRBJ2-1; possibly TRBD2 for D (6 bases). The CDR3 runs 18 residues. The ends were cut back, 5 bases at V and 4 bases at J, with 27 bases in the middle. CDR1 and CDR2 from the germline V gene are SQVTM and ANQGSEA. The DNA for the CDR3 is TGCAGCGTTTCTGGGGGAGGCCAAACTATTATACAATACAATGAGCAGTTCTTC. This sequence encodes CSVSGGGQTIIQYNEQFF.

This clonotype was picked up a small number of times. The genes are TRBV6-1 and TRBJ2-5, with 15 bases fitting TRBD2. Germline CDR1 reads MNHNS; CDR2 reads SASEGT. The CDR3 spans 15 residues. V shed 7 bases and J 4 bases; nucleotides not matched to a gene: 4. CDR3: CASNGLAGGRETQYF. The CDR3 region has the DNA TGTGCCAGCAACGGACTAGCGGGGGGGAGAGAGACCCAGTACTTC.

A few counts support this clonotype. This rearrangement joins TRBV4-1 to TRBJ2-7, with 8 bases identical to TRBD1. This CDR3 has 16 residues. With V trimmed by 3 bases and J by 0 bases, 7 bases remained unmatched. The germline gives CDR1 MGHRA, CDR2 YSYEKL. Here the CDR3 reads CASSHPDRGVSYEQYF. DNA for the CDR3: TGCGCCAGCAGCCACCCAGACAGGGGTGTCTCCTACGAGCAGTACTTC.

Only a few counts were recorded for this clonotype. The genes are TRBV20-1 and TRBJ2-3; 7 nucleotides line up with TRBD2. The CDR3 length is 15 residues. Germline CDR1 is DFQATT and CDR2 is SNEGSKA (reference sequence). Trimming took 2 bases from V and 1 from J; bases not matched to a gene: 6. The CDR3 coding sequence is TGCAGTGCTAGACTCCCCCGGGGGGGCACAGATACGCAGTATTTT. It yields the protein CSARLPRGGTDTQYF.

This clonotype was counted only a few times. This chain joins TRBV14 and TRBJ1-4; D may be TRBD1 (5 bases). Germline values: CDR1 SGHDN, CDR2 FVKESK. This CDR3 is 15 amino acids long. V lost 4 bases, J lost 8 bases, and 17 bases lay in between. The CDR3 DNA reads as TGTGCCAGCAGCCCCGGTGCAGGGAGGGGCGAAAAACTGTTTTTT. This codes for CASSPGAGRGEKLFF.

V is TRBV7-2 and J is TRBJ2-5; 8 positions agree with TRBD2. Trimming at V came to 7 bases and at J to 11 bases, leaving 12 bases not matched to a gene. The germline gives CDR1 SGHTA, CDR2 FQGNSA. The CDR3 extends over 13 amino acids. CDR3 loop: CASTRGGAQEQYF. CDR3 nucleotides: TGTGCCAGCACCCGGGGGGGGGCACAAGAGCAGTACTTC. The variable domain in full, with the rest retrieved from reference TRBV7-2 and TRBJ2-5, is GAGVSQSPSNKVTEKGKDVELRCDPISGHTALYWYRQSLGQGLEFLIYFQGNSAPDKSGLPSDRFSAERTGGSVSTLTIQRTQQEDSAVYLCASTRGGAQEQYFGPGTRLLVL.

This clonotype was seen more than once but under ten times. V and J are TRBV7-9 and TRBJ2-5; D perhaps matches TRBD2 (5 bases). Germline V CDR1 and CDR2: SEHNR, FQNEAQ (reference sequence). Trimming left V 5 bases short and J 1 base short, with 14 bases between. The CDR3 has 15 residues. The CDR3 is CASSQSGALQETQYF. Here the CDR3 DNA reads TGTGCCAGCAGCCAAAGCGGTGCCCTCCAAGAGACCCAGTACTTC.

The sample holds a few counts of this clonotype. The chain couples TRBV21-1 to TRBJ1-2. TRBV21-1 is a recognized pseudogene. This CDR3 region has 13 residues. Here the CDR3 reads CASSSRNFASYTF. The CDR3 DNA sequence: TGTGCCAGCAGCAGCAGGAATTTTGCTAGCTACACCTTC.

The chain links TRBV20-1 to TRBJ2-5; the D gene is possibly TRBD2 (7 bases). V was pared by 3 bases and J by 5 bases, with 37 bases between. CDR3 length: 21 residues. Germline CDR1 and CDR2: DFQATT and SNEGSKA (reference sequence). The CDR3 DNA sequence: TGCAGTGCTAGCCAAATAGCCCCGGGGGGCCGGCCCCCAAGGATCGAGGAGACCCAGTACTTC. Amino acids: CSASQIAPGGRPPRIEETQYF.

The chain couples TRBV3-1 to TRBJ1-5; possibly TRBD1 for D (5 bases). Germline V gene lookup returns CDR1 LGHDT and CDR2 YNNKEL (reference sequence). This CDR3 comprises 15 residues. Trimming shortened V by 0 bases and J by 4 bases, and 10 bases separated the two germline ends. CDR3 DNA sequence: TGTGCCAGCAGCCAAGATGGGGCCGGGAATCAGCCCCAGCATTTT. As protein: CASSQDGAGNQPQHF.

This clonotype was picked up a small number of times. The J gene is TRBJ1-1, the V gene TRBV18, with D hard to call. The CDR3 has 13 residues. Germline assignment: CDR1 KGHSH and CDR2 LQKENI. The V gene lost 7 bases and the J gene lost 0 bases, with 9 bases spanning the gap. For the CDR3, the DNA is TGTGCCAGCTTTAATCTAATGAACACTGAAGCTTTCTTT. Its protein is CASFNLMNTEAFF.

The CDR3 spells CASSLDPENREAFF. CDR3 bases: TGCGCCAGCAGCTTGGATCCAGAGAACAGAGAAGCTTTCTTT. The chain recombines TRBV5-1 with TRBJ1-1; D unclear. Trimming removed 0 bases at V and 8 bases at J, with 14 bases between. The CDR3 contains 14 residues. Germline-derived CDR1 and CDR2 are SGHRS and YFSETQ.

The chain employs TRBV11-2 and TRBJ1-2, with TRBD1 matching 8 bases. The CDR3 is 16 amino acids. V dropped 5 bases and J dropped 4; count of bases not matched to a gene: 12. Germline CDR1 and CDR2: SGHAT and FQNNGV. Here the CDR3 reads CASSPAQAGGGYGYTF. The CDR3 DNA reads TGTGCCAGCAGCCCCGCCCAAGCAGGGGGCGGCTATGGCTACACCTTC.

This clonotype was recorded a few times. This CDR3 reads CASRSGTSGLAGELFF. The CDR3 DNA reads TGCGCCAGCAGGTCCGGGACTAGCGGTCTCGCCGGGGAGCTGTTTTTT. J is TRBJ2-2 and V is TRBV10-2, with 11 bases matching TRBD2. Per the germline V gene, CDR1 is WSHSY and CDR2 is SAAADI. The CDR3 length is 16 residues. Germline trimming cut 6 bases from V and 6 bases from J; bases unmatched to any gene: 9.

This clonotype was detected only a few times. The CDR3 protein is CSLYEAEYNEQFF. CDR3 in DNA: TGCAGCCTCTACGAGGCAGAATACAATGAGCAGTTCTTC. The chain has TRBV29-1 and TRBJ2-1; D not certain. V was clipped by 8 bases and J by 4 bases, with 15 bases between them. Germline V gene data show CDR1 as SQVTM and CDR2 as ANQGSEA. The CDR3 is 13 amino acids.

The V and J genes are TRBV7-9 and TRBJ2-5, with 8 bases lining up with TRBD1. The J call may be wrong; the DNA end is better matched by TRBJ2-7. Germline-derived CDR1 and CDR2 are SEHNR and FQNEAQ (reference sequence). This CDR3 has 16 residues. CDR3 residues: CASSPPDRVIGHEQYF. CDR3 nucleotides: TGTGCCAGCAGCCCGCCGGACAGGGTAATTGGGCACGAGCAGTACTTC.

The chain uses TRBV12-3 or TRBV12-4 and TRBJ1-4; tentatively, D is TRBD1 (5 bases). This CDR3 has 13 residues. V was pared by 6 bases and J by 5 bases, with 10 bases between. As DNA, the CDR3 is TGTGCCAGCAGAATGGACATCAATGAAAAACTGTTTTTT. It translates to CASRMDINEKLFF.

This chain joins TRBV5-5 and TRBJ1-2; the D is unclear. Deletions cut 0 bases from V and 7 bases from J, with 13 bases between. The CDR3 spans 14 residues. In germline, CDR1 is SGHKS, CDR2 YYEKEE (reference sequence). This CDR3 reads CASSLAGGSCGYTF. The CDR3 bases are TGTGCCAGCAGCTTGGCGGGCGGTTCTTGTGGCTACACCTTC.

This clonotype was seen a handful of times. The chain is built from TRBV20-1 and TRBJ2-7; TRBD2 might be the D (5 bases). V was cut by 5 bases and J by 7 bases, with 12 bases left in between. The CDR3 extends over 11 amino acids. CDR1 and CDR2 from the germline V gene are DFQATT and SNEGSKA (reference sequence). The CDR3 sequence is CSASTTGEQYF. The DNA for the CDR3 is TGCAGTGCTTCGACGACGGGGGAGCAGTACTTC.

This clonotype was seen a few times. V is TRBV10-3 and J is TRBJ2-1; tentative D call: TRBD1 (6 bases). The CDR3 covers 14 residues. V lost 10 bases to trimming and J lost 15 bases, with 28 bases between them. Germline V gene lookup returns CDR1 ENHRY and CDR2 SYGVKD. The CDR3 sequence is CATKGSGDRVGTFF. The CDR3 region has the DNA TGTGCCACCAAGGGGTCAGGGGACCGAGTGGGGACGTTCTTC.

The sample holds one count of this clonotype. V is TRBV5-5 and J is TRBJ2-1; D ambiguous. The end of the DNA is better explained by TRBJ2-7, so the J call may be wrong. The CDR3 has 14 amino acids. Germline values: CDR1 SGHKS, CDR2 YYEKEE (reference sequence). In DNA form, the CDR3 reads TGTGCCAGCAGCTTTTCCTCCCAGTCCCTCGAGCAGTACTTC. The encoded protein is CASSFSSQSLEQYF.

CDR3 loop: CASSLAGITSEAFF. The DNA of the CDR3 is TGTGCCAGCAGCTTAGCGGGCATTACATCTGAAGCTTTCTTT. The rearrangement links TRBV7-6 to TRBJ1-1, with D hard to call. This CDR3 has 14 amino acids. From germline, CDR1 is SGHVS and CDR2 FNYEAQ. Trimming cost V 0 bases and J 6 bases, with 11 bases left between them.

A word on this clonotype: This may arise from a read error, as a much more abundant clone is one base away. The V gene is TRBV7-8, the J gene TRBJ2-5; D is ambiguous. CDR1 and CDR2 (germline): SGHVS, FQNEAQ. This CDR3 is 13 amino acids long. Trimming pared 1 base from V and 3 bases from J, leaving 6 bases between. As DNA, the CDR3 is TGTGCCAGCAGCTTAGAGTGGGAAGAGACCCAGTACTTC. As protein: CASSLEWEETQYF. The variable domain in full, with the rest retrieved from reference TRBV7-8 and TRBJ2-5, is GAGVSQSPRYKVAKRGQDVALRCDPISGHVSLFWYQQALGQGPEFLTYFQNEAQLDKSGLPSDRFFAERPEGSVSTLKIQRTQQEDSAVYLCASSLEWEETQYFGPGTRLLVL.

As for this clonotype: The conserved phenylalanine or tryptophan is not found at the CDR3 terminus, so this likely reflects a read error. The gene calls are TRBV7-9 and TRBJ2-4, with D perhaps matching TRBD2 (5 bases). Germline CDR1 SEHNR, CDR2 FQNEAQ (reference sequence). V dropped 10 bases and J dropped 3 bases, with 10 bases sitting between them. This CDR3 spans 12 amino acids. The CDR3 coding sequence is TGTGCCACGGCGGAGGTCAAAAACATTCAGTACTCC. Translation gives CATAEVKNIQYS.

This clonotype was picked up a small number of times. The chain recombines TRBV7-9 with TRBJ2-4; 11 bases are shared with TRBD1. V shed 7 bases and J 1 base; nucleotides not matched to a gene: 6. The CDR3 totals 16 residues. Germline lookup yields CDR1 SEHNR and CDR2 FQNEAQ (reference sequence). The CDR3 loop reads CASTTGTGGAKNIQYF. DNA for the CDR3: TGTGCCAGCACCACCGGGACAGGGGGTGCCAAAAACATTCAGTACTTC.

V and J are TRBV2 and TRBJ1-2; weak D call: TRBD1 (6 bases). There are 13 residues in the CDR3. The V gene's germline CDR1 is SNHLY and CDR2 FYNNEI. Trimming removed 1 base at V and 5 bases at J, with 8 bases between. CDR3 sequence (DNA): TGTGCCAGCAGTGAAGGGACAGTGTATGGCTACACCTTC. This sequence encodes CASSEGTVYGYTF.

The chain carries TRBV27 and TRBJ2-7, with a tentative D call TRBD1 (8 bases). With 2 bases removed from V and 4 bases from J, the gap between germline ends came to 18 bases. CDR1 is MNHEY, CDR2 SMNVEV, per germline (reference sequence). The CDR3 consists of 16 residues. CDR3 DNA sequence: TGTGCCAGCAGTTTACTTGGGACAGGCGGGGGATACGAGCAGTACTTC. It is translated as CASSLLGTGGGYEQYF.

The rearrangement joins TRBV20-1 to TRBJ1-1; 8 nucleotides agree with TRBD1. V lost 2 bases to trimming and J lost 2 bases; unmatched junction nucleotides: 4. The CDR3 contains 14 residues. Germline CDR1 reads DFQATT; CDR2 reads SNEGSKA (reference sequence). In DNA form, the CDR3 reads TGCAGTGCTAGAATGGCAGGGGGCAACACTGAAGCTTTCTTT. This gives the protein CSARMAGGNTEAFF.

This clonotype was observed a handful of times. The chain couples TRBV29-1 to TRBJ2-3; no clear D gene. The CDR3 totals 10 residues. Trimming took off 5 bases at V and 6 bases at J, with 6 bases between the two ends. CDR1 and CDR2 (germline): SQVTM, ANQGSEA. CDR3 coding DNA: TGCAGCGTTTTTATCGATACGCAGTATTTT. Its protein product is CSVFIDTQYF.

V usage is TRBV2 and J usage is TRBJ1-4, with TRBD1 matching 12 bases. The CDR3 loop spans 15 amino acids. Looked up from germline, CDR1 is SNHLY and CDR2 is FYNNEI. V dropped 8 bases and J dropped 1; count of bases not matched to a gene: 2. This CDR3 is CASRDRGQTNEKLFF. The CDR3 coding sequence is TGTGCCAGCCGGGACAGGGGGCAAACTAATGAAAAACTGTTTTTT.

This chain links TRBV20-1 with TRBJ1-5; maybe TRBD1 (5 bases). V gave up 3 bases and J gave up 4 bases, with 7 bases separating them. The CDR3 is 12 residues long. Germline V lookup: CDR1 DFQATT, CDR2 SNEGSKA (reference sequence). CDR3 nucleotides: TGCAGTGCTAGCGCAGGGAATCAGCCCCAGCATTTT. Protein sequence: CSASAGNQPQHF.